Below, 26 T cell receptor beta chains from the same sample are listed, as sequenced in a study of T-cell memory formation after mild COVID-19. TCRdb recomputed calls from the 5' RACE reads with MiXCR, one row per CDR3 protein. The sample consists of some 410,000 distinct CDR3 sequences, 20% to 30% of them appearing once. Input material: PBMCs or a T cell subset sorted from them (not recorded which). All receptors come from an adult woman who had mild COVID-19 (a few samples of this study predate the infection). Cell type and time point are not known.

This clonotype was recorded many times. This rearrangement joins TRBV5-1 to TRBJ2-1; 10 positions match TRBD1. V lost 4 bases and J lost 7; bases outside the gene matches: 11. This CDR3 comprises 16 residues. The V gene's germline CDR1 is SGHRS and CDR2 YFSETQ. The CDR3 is CASSAKTGGIENEQFF. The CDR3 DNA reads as TGCGCCAGCAGCGCCAAGACAGGGGGCATTGAAAATGAGCAGTTCTTC.

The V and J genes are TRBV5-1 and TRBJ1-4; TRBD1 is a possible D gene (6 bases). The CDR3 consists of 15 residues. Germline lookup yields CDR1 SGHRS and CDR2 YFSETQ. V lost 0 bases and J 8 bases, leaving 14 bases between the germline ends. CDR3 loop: CASSLGDNPGEKLFF. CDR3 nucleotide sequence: TGCGCCAGCAGCTTGGGGGACAACCCCGGGGAAAAACTGTTTTTT.

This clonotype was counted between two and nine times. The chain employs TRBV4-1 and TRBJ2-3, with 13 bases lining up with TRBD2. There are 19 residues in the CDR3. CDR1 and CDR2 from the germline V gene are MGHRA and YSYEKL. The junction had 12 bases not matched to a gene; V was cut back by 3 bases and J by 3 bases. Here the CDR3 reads CASSQGTGTSGARTDTQYF. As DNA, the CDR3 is TGCGCCAGCAGCCAGGGGACCGGGACTAGCGGGGCGCGGACAGATACGCAGTATTTT.

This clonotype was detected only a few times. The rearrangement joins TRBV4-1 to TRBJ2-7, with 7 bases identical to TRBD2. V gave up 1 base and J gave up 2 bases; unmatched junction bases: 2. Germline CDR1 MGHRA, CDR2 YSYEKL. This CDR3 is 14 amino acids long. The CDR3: CASSQGGGTYEQYF. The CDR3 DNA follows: TGCGCCAGCAGCCAAGGGGGAGGGACCTACGAGCAGTACTTC.

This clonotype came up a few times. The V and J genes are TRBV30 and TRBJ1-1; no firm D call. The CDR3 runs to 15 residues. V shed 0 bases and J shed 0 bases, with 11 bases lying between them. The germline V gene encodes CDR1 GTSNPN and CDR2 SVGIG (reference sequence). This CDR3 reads CAWSVMRHMNTEAFF. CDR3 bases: TGTGCCTGGAGTGTAATGCGGCATATGAACACTGAAGCTTTCTTT.

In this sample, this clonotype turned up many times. The CDR3 DNA follows: TGCGCCAGCAGCCACGACCGCAACGGGGAGCTGTTTTTT. Translation gives CASSHDRNGELFF. The chain is built from TRBV4-3 and TRBJ2-2; D is uncertain. V was pared by 3 bases and J by 7 bases, with 9 bases between. The CDR3 runs 13 residues. Germline V gene data show CDR1 as LGHNA and CDR2 as YSLEER.

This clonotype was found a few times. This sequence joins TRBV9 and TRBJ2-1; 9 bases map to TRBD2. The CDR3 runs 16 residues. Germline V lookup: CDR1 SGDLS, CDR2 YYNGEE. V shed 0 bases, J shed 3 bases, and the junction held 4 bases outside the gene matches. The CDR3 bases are TGTGCCAGCAGCGTAGCTCCAGCGGGGGGCTACAATGAGCAGTTCTTC. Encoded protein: CASSVAPAGGYNEQFF.

CDR3 amino acids: CATRMGGVLGDKNIQYF. The DNA of the CDR3 is TGTGCCACCAGGATGGGCGGGGTACTGGGGGATAAAAACATTCAGTACTTC. The chain is built from TRBV15 and TRBJ2-4; the D gene is possibly TRBD2 (6 bases). This CDR3 has 17 residues. With 6 bases removed from V and 4 bases from J, the gap between germline ends came to 22 bases. Germline assignment: CDR1 LNHNV and CDR2 YYDKDF (reference sequence).

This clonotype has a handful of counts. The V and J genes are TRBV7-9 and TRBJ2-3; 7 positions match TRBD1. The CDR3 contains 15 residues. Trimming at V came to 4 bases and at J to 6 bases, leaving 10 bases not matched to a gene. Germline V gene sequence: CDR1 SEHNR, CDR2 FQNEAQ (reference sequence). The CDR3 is CASSSGQSKVDTQYF. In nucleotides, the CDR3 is TGTGCCAGCAGCTCGGGACAGTCAAAGGTTGATACGCAGTATTTT.

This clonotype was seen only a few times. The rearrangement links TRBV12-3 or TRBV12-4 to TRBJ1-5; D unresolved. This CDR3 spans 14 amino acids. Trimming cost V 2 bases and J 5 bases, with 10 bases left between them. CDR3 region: CASSLSRADQPQHF. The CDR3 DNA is TGTGCCAGCAGTTTATCAAGGGCTGATCAGCCCCAGCATTTT.

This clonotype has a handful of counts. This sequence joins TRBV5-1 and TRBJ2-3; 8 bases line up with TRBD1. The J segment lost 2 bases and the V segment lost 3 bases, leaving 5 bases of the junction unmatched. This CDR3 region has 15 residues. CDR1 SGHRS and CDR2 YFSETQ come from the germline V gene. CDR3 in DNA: TGCGCCAGCAGCTCCAGGACAGGGCTCACAGATACGCAGTATTTT. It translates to CASSSRTGLTDTQYF.

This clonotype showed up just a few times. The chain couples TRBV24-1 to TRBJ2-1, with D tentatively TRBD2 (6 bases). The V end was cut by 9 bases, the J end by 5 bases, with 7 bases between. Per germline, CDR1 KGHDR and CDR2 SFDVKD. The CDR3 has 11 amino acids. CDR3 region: CATRGNNEQFF. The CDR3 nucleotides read TGTGCCACCCGGGGGAACAATGAGCAGTTCTTC.

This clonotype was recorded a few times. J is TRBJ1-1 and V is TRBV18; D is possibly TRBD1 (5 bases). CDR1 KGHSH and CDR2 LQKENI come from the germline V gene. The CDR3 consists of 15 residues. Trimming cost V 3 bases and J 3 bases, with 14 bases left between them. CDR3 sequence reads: CASSPPGLVDTEAFF. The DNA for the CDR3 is TGTGCCAGCTCACCTCCGGGACTAGTGGACACTGAAGCTTTCTTT. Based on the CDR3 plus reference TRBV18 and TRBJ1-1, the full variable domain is NAGVMQNPRHLVRRRGQEARLRCSPMKGHSHVYWYRQLPEEGLKFMVYLQKENIIDESGMPKERFSAEFPKEGPSILRIQQVVRGDSAAYFCASSPPGLVDTEAFFGQGTRLTVV.

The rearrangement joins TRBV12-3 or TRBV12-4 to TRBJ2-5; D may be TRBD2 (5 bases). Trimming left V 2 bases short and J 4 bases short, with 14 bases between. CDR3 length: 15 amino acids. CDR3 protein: CASSLMLAEAETQYF. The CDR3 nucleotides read TGTGCCAGCAGTTTAATGCTAGCTGAAGCAGAGACCCAGTACTTC.

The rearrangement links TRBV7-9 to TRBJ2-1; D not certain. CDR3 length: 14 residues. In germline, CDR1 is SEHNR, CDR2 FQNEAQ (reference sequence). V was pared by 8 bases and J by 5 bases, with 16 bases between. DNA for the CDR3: TGTGCCAGCCTACCGGCCAAGGAGAACAATGAGCAGTTCTTC. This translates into CASLPAKENNEQFF.

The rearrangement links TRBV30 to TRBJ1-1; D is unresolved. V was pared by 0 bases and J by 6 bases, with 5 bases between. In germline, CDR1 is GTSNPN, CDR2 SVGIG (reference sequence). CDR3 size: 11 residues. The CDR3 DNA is TGTGCCTGGAGTGTATTGTCTGAAGCTTTCTTT. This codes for CAWSVLSEAFF.

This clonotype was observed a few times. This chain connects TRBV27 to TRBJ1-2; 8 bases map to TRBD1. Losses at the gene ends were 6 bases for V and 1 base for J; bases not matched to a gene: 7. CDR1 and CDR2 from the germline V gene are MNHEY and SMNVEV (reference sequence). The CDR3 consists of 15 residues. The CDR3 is CASSWDRLDNYGYTF. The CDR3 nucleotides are TGTGCCAGCAGCTGGGACAGGTTGGATAACTATGGCTACACCTTC.

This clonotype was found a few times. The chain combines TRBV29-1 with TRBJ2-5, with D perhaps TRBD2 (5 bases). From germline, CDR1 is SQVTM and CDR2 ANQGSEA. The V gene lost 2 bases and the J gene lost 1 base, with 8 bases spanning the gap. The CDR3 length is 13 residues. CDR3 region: CSVETGIQETQYF. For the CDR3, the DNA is TGCAGCGTTGAAACGGGGATCCAAGAGACCCAGTACTTC.

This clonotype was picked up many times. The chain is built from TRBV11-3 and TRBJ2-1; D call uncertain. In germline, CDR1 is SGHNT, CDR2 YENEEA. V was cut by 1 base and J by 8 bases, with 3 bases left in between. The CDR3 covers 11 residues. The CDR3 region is CASSLVDEQFF. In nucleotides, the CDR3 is TGTGCCAGCAGCTTAGTCGATGAGCAGTTCTTC.

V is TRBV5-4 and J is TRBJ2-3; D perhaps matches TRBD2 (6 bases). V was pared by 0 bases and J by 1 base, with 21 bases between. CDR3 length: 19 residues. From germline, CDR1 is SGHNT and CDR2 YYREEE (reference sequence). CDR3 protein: CASSLGGLRLASGTDTQYF. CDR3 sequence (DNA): TGTGCCAGCAGCTTGGGGGGTCTGAGGCTAGCGAGCGGCACAGATACGCAGTATTTT.

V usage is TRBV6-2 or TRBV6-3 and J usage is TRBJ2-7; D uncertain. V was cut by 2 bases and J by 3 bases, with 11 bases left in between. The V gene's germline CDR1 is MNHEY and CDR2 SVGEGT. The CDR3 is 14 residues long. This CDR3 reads CASSYREYIYEQYF. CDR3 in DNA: TGTGCCAGCAGTTACAGAGAGTACATCTACGAGCAGTACTTC.

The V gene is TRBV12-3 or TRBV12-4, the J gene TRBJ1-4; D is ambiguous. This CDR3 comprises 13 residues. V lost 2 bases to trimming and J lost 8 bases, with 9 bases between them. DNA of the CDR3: TGTGCCAGCAGTTTAATTAGGGCCGAAAAACTGTTTTTT. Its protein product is CASSLIRAEKLFF.

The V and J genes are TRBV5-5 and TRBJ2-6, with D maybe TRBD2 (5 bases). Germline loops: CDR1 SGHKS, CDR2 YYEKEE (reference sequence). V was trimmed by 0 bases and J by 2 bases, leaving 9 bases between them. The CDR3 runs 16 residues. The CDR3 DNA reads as TGTGCCAGCAGCTTGGATGGAGGAGCTGGGGCCAACGTCCTGACTTTC. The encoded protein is CASSLDGGAGANVLTF.

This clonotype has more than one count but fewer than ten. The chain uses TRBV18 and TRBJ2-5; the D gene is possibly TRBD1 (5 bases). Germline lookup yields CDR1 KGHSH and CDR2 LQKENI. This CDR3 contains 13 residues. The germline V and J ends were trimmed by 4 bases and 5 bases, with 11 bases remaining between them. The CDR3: CASSLDSLETQYF. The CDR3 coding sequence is TGTGCCAGCTCACTCGACAGCTTGGAGACCCAGTACTTC.

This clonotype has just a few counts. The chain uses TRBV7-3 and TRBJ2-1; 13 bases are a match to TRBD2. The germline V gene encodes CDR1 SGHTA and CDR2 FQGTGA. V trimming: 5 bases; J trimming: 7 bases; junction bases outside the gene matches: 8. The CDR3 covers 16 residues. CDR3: CASSILAGGPGNEQFF. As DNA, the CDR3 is TGTGCCAGCAGCATACTAGCGGGGGGGCCGGGGAATGAGCAGTTCTTC.

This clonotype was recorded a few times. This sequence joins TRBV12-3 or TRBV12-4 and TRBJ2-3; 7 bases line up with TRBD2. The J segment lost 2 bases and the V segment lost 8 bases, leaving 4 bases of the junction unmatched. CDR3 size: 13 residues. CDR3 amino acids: CASAGVPTDTQYF. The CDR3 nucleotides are TGTGCCAGCGCGGGGGTCCCCACAGATACGCAGTATTTT.